This is a list of T cell receptor beta chains from one sample in a study of blood T cell repertoires in COVID-19. Data came from immunoSEQ multiplex PCR; TCRdb stores just in-frame clones and leaves some out. The table lists some 230,000 clones, approximately 82% of them singletons. The material sequenced was PBMCs or T cells enriched from blood (not recorded which). The receptors here all came from a man aged 35 to 55 who had recovered from COVID-19. Each CDR3 is given without its conserved first and last residue.

j_call: TRBJ1-4
v_call: TRBV2
cdr3_aa: ASSVLGSLPNEKLF

j_call: TRBJ2-5
v_call: TRBV3-1/TRBV3-2
cdr3_aa: ASSQGQGGRSRRETQY

j_call: TRBJ1-5
v_call: TRBV2
cdr3_aa: ASSERHLNQPQH

j_call: TRBJ1-1
v_call: TRBV12-5
cdr3_aa: ASGEQGATEAF

j_call: TRBJ2-3
v_call: TRBV30
cdr3_aa: AWRQGYLSTDTQY

j_call: TRBJ1-6
v_call: TRBV5-6
cdr3_aa: ASSLAKFRDRGNSPLH

j_call: TRBJ2-2
v_call: TRBV27
cdr3_aa: ASSLLAVNTGELF

j_call: TRBJ2-1
v_call: TRBV29-1
cdr3_aa: SVDRTSGYNEQF

j_call: TRBJ2-2
v_call: TRBV7-6
cdr3_aa: ASGLGRPSGTGELF

j_call: TRBJ2-2
v_call: TRBV7-2
cdr3_aa: ASSLAGRTHGELF

j_call: TRBJ1-1
v_call: TRBV11-2
cdr3_aa: ASSLVSREAF

j_call: TRBJ2-7
v_call: TRBV18
cdr3_aa: ASSPPSTGVEQY

j_call: TRBJ2-5
v_call: TRBV3-1/TRBV3-2
cdr3_aa: ASRGDSIGKTQY

j_call: TRBJ1-1
v_call: TRBV19
cdr3_aa: ASRFGRATEAF

j_call: TRBJ1-1
v_call: TRBV19
cdr3_aa: ASSLTGANTEAF

j_call: TRBJ2-7
v_call: TRBV11-2
cdr3_aa: ASSHSPEQY

j_call: TRBJ2-3
v_call: TRBV9
cdr3_aa: ATRQGGTDTQY

j_call: TRBJ2-7
v_call: TRBV7-2
cdr3_aa: ASSSRGQGSSYEQY

j_call: TRBJ1-5
v_call: TRBV2
cdr3_aa: ASNPDRGGNQPQH

j_call: TRBJ1-2
v_call: TRBV20-1
cdr3_aa: SASLRQTTTYYGYT

j_call: TRBJ2-3
v_call: TRBV5-1
cdr3_aa: ASSSGLASPFSTDTQY

j_call: TRBJ2-7
v_call: TRBV5-1
cdr3_aa: ASSTGQGAQEQY

j_call: TRBJ2-1
v_call: TRBV7-9
cdr3_aa: ASSLIVYNEQF

j_call: TRBJ2-3
v_call: TRBV2
cdr3_aa: AAAASGIADTQY

j_call: TRBJ1-2
v_call: TRBV18
cdr3_aa: ASSPRTTDGYT

j_call: TRBJ1-5
v_call: TRBV27
cdr3_aa: ASSPGQGGQPQH

j_call: TRBJ1-2
v_call: TRBV9
cdr3_aa: ASSSGPNYGYT

j_call: TRBJ2-1
v_call: TRBV7-8
cdr3_aa: ASSPGSNPYNEQF

j_call: TRBJ2-5
v_call: TRBV12-5
cdr3_aa: ASGLAAGAGGDRLSYETQY

j_call: TRBJ2-1
v_call: TRBV20-1
cdr3_aa: SASAGTGGLDEQF

j_call: TRBJ2-5
v_call: TRBV5-1
cdr3_aa: ASSLPAGGPSETQY

j_call: TRBJ1-3
v_call: TRBV6-5
cdr3_aa: ASSPPGAGNTIY

j_call: TRBJ1-3
v_call: TRBV9
cdr3_aa: ASSDGQGNTIY

j_call: TRBJ2-2
v_call: TRBV9
cdr3_aa: ASSVRVAAVPGELF

j_call: TRBJ1-2
v_call: TRBV7-2
cdr3_aa: ASSLAVPSGGYT

j_call: TRBJ2-2
v_call: TRBV13
cdr3_aa: ASRLRWQGRGELF

j_call: TRBJ2-7
v_call: TRBV24-1
cdr3_aa: ATSDPGQGYEQY

j_call: TRBJ1-3
v_call: TRBV4-3
cdr3_aa: ASSQDRVAGNTIY

j_call: TRBJ1-3
v_call: TRBV28
cdr3_aa: ASSSLRGAGNTIY

j_call: TRBJ1-2
v_call: TRBV28
cdr3_aa: ASVPVGRDYGYT

j_call: TRBJ2-7
v_call: TRBV18
cdr3_aa: ASTEYEFRSYEQY

j_call: TRBJ2-5
v_call: TRBV5-1
cdr3_aa: ASSSDGTRQETQY

j_call: TRBJ1-4
v_call: TRBV13
cdr3_aa: ASSPRDGTGRNEKLF

j_call: TRBJ1-2
v_call: TRBV12-1
cdr3_aa: ASSCGLNGSNYGYT

j_call: TRBJ2-7
v_call: TRBV9
cdr3_aa: ASSPSGRPIYEQY

j_call: TRBJ1-2
v_call: TRBV19
cdr3_aa: ASSRPSQGTGLYGYT